These 25 T cell receptor beta chains originate from one sample sequenced in a study of neurological immune-mediated disorders. TCRdb called the 5' RACE reads again in MiXCR, with one record for every CDR3 protein. The sample lists tens of thousands of distinct CDR3 sequences, about 5.8% occurring once. Sequenced input: CD4+ T cells from blood. The receptors originated from a woman between 18 and 29 years old with multiple sclerosis.

Only one count was recorded for this clonotype. The V gene is TRBV7-6, the J gene TRBJ2-1; D ambiguous. The CDR3 extends over 12 amino acids. Germline CDR1 is SGHVS and CDR2 is FNYEAQ. V lost 6 bases and J 3 bases, leaving 6 bases between the germline ends. CDR3 in amino acids: CASSRDYNEQFF. The CDR3 DNA reads TGTGCCAGCAGTCGAGACTACAATGAGCAGTTCTTC.

The sample holds many counts of this clonotype. This chain joins TRBV7-8 and TRBJ1-6, with a tentative D call TRBD1 (5 bases). The germline gives CDR1 SGHVS, CDR2 FQNEAQ. V dropped 3 bases and J dropped 6 bases, with 9 bases sitting between them. This CDR3 spans 14 amino acids. The CDR3, as DNA: TGTGCCAGCAGCTTGGAACAGGTTAATTCACCCCTCCACTTT. It encodes CASSLEQVNSPLHF.

This clonotype was detected ten times or more. This chain connects TRBV19 to TRBJ2-7; 7 positions match TRBD2. The germline V gene encodes CDR1 LNHDA and CDR2 SQIVND (reference sequence). The CDR3 has 12 residues. V trimming: 6 bases; J trimming: 6 bases; junction bases outside the gene matches: 5. CDR3 nucleotides: TGTGCCAGTAGAGGGGACTACACCGAGCAGTACTTC. Translated: CASRGDYTEQYF.

V is TRBV20-1 and J is TRBJ2-3, with 9 bases lining up with TRBD2. Per the germline V gene, CDR1 is DFQATT and CDR2 is SNEGSKA (reference sequence). Trimming at V came to 0 bases and at J to 0 bases, leaving 10 bases not matched to a gene. This CDR3 is 18 amino acids long. The DNA of the CDR3 is TGCAGTGCTAGAGATACCCTAGCGGGAAAACCGAGCACAGATACGCAGTATTTT. Amino acids: CSARDTLAGKPSTDTQYF.

This clonotype was counted ten times or more. The chain has TRBV12-3 or TRBV12-4 and TRBJ1-3; 7 bases map to TRBD1. This CDR3 contains 15 residues. J gave up 4 bases and V 4 bases, and 7 bases lay outside the gene matches. CDR3: CASSSSTGRGNTIYF. CDR3 bases: TGTGCCAGCAGTTCCTCGACAGGGAGAGGAAACACCATATATTTT.

This clonotype has ten or more counts. V gene TRBV9 combines with J gene TRBJ1-1; D is unclear. V was pared by 0 bases and J by 1 base, with 4 bases between. CDR1 is SGDLS and CDR2 is YYNGEE in the germline V gene. CDR3 length equals 13 residues. CDR3 protein: CASSVVPNTEAFF. The DNA for the CDR3 is TGTGCCAGCAGCGTAGTGCCGAACACTGAAGCTTTCTTT.

For this clonotype: Relative to the germline gene, one junction end is altered; a read error may explain this. This CDR3 reads CASRGLFDGYTF. The CDR3 DNA follows: TGTGCCAGCAGGGGGCTTTTCGATGGATACACCTTC. The chain links TRBV28 to TRBJ1-2; D might be TRBD1 (5 bases). The CDR3 has 12 amino acids. In germline, CDR1 is MDHEN, CDR2 SYDVKM.

This clonotype was counted at least ten times. The rearrangement uses TRBV5-5 and TRBJ1-4; D possibly corresponds to TRBD1 (5 bases). CDR1 SGHKS and CDR2 YYEKEE come from the germline V gene (reference sequence). V lost 0 bases and J 0 bases, leaving 15 bases between the germline ends. The CDR3 is made up of 18 amino acids. In DNA form, the CDR3 reads TGTGCCAGCAGCTTGGTAGACAGCGCCTTTGCAACTAATGAAAAACTGTTTTTT. It yields the protein CASSLVDSAFATNEKLFF. The full variable domain, with the rest looked up from reference TRBV5-5 and TRBJ1-4, is DAGVTQSPTHLIKTRGQQVTLRCSPISGHKSVSWYQQVLGQGPQFIFQYYEKEERGRGNFPDRFSARQFPNYSSELNVNALLLGDSALYLCASSLVDSAFATNEKLFFGSGTQLSVL.

The gene calls are TRBV7-9 and TRBJ1-1; D is possibly TRBD1 (5 bases). Germline V gives CDR1 SEHNR, CDR2 FQNEAQ (reference sequence). The CDR3 spans 14 residues. Trimming shortened V by 5 bases and J by 6 bases, and 16 bases separated the two germline ends. This chain's CDR3 is CASSHNTIGAEAFF. In DNA, the CDR3 is TGTGCCAGCAGCCATAACACGATAGGGGCTGAAGCTTTCTTT.

At least ten counts were recorded for this clonotype. The V and J genes are TRBV7-6 and TRBJ2-3, with unresolved D. The CDR3 runs to 15 residues. The V and J ends lost 2 bases and 4 bases respectively, with 13 bases between them. CDR1 and CDR2 (germline): SGHVS, FNYEAQ. The CDR3 reads CASSLNPSAPDTQYF. The CDR3 region has the DNA TGTGCCAGCAGCTTAAACCCCTCCGCACCAGATACGCAGTATTTT.

This clonotype came up many times. This sequence joins TRBV6-6 and TRBJ1-1; D call uncertain. The CDR3 extends over 15 amino acids. Trimming shortened V by 6 bases and J by 3 bases, and 17 bases separated the two germline ends. Germline CDR1 MNHNY, CDR2 SVGAGI (reference sequence). In nucleotides, the CDR3 is TGTGCCAGCAGCCATTCTAGATTGAGGGACACTGAAGCTTTCTTT. Translating gives CASSHSRLRDTEAFF.

This clonotype was seen at least ten times. The rearrangement links TRBV12-3 or TRBV12-4 to TRBJ1-1; no clear D. The CDR3 has 13 amino acids. The ends were cut back, 6 bases at V and 0 bases at J, with 8 bases in the middle. CDR3 coding DNA: TGTGCCAGCAGCCTTTATGTGAACACTGAAGCTTTCTTT. As protein: CASSLYVNTEAFF.

This clonotype came up many times. The rearrangement joins TRBV6-2 or TRBV6-3 to TRBJ2-1; TRBD2 matches at 9 bases. Germline CDR1 reads MNHEY; CDR2 reads SVGEGT. The CDR3 is 16 residues long. J was trimmed by 1 base and V by 6 bases; bases with no gene match: 7. CDR3 residues: CASRRKRGVSYNEQFF. CDR3 DNA sequence: TGTGCCAGCAGACGTAAGCGGGGGGTATCCTACAATGAGCAGTTCTTC.

This clonotype was detected many times. V is TRBV27 and J is TRBJ1-1; unclear D gene. Germline CDR1 reads MNHEY; CDR2 reads SMNVEV (reference sequence). The V end lost 8 bases, the J end lost 1 base, and 23 bases lay between the germline ends. The CDR3 totals 17 residues. CDR3 coding DNA: TGTGCCAGCGATCCCGGGTCGCCCTTGAAGAGGAACACTGAAGCTTTCTTT. Translated, it gives CASDPGSPLKRNTEAFF.

A remark on this clonotype: A much larger clone lies one base from this, so it may be a read error. This chain connects TRBV10-3 to TRBJ1-1, with D possibly being TRBD1 (5 bases). The CDR3 contains 16 residues. V was trimmed by 2 bases and J by 9 bases, leaving 22 bases between them. Per germline, CDR1 ENHRY and CDR2 SYGVKD. CDR3 sequence: CAISERQARGDTKAFF. The CDR3 DNA is TGTGCCATCAGTGAGCGGCAGGCAAGGGGAGATACTAAAGCTTTCTTT.

In this sample, this clonotype turned up many times. The J gene is TRBJ2-5, the V gene TRBV5-6, with D possibly being TRBD2 (6 bases). V lost 2 bases and J lost 1, with 12 bases in between. CDR3 length: 15 amino acids. The V gene's germline CDR1 is SGHDT and CDR2 YYEEEE. CDR3 in DNA: TGTGCCAGCAGCTTTATTTCTAGCGCCCAAGAGACCCAGTACTTC. This encodes CASSFISSAQETQYF.

This clonotype was seen many times. The genes are TRBV29-1 and TRBJ2-7; D possibly corresponds to TRBD1 (5 bases). CDR1 and CDR2 from the germline V gene are SQVTM and ANQGSEA. CDR3 length: 13 amino acids. In nucleotides, the CDR3 is TGCAGTGGTTACAAGGCAGGGTCCTACGAGCAGTACTTC. This codes for CSGYKAGSYEQYF.

V is TRBV15 and J is TRBJ2-7; a possible D gene is TRBD1 (5 bases). V was trimmed by 1 base and J by 6 bases, leaving 10 bases between them. The germline CDR1 and CDR2 sequences are LNHNV and YYDKDF (reference sequence). This CDR3 has 13 amino acids. CDR3 nucleotide sequence: TGTGCCACCAGCAGAGGGAAGGGGCCCGAGCAGTACTTC. This encodes CATSRGKGPEQYF.

This clonotype was counted at least ten times. The chain has TRBV3-1 and TRBJ1-1, with 8 positions matching TRBD1. The germline CDR1 and CDR2 sequences are LGHDT and YNNKEL (reference sequence). CDR3 length: 15 residues. After removal of 4 bases from V and 3 bases from J, the junction contained 7 bases not matched to a gene. CDR3 loop: CASSPEGQVDTEAFF. The CDR3 nucleotides are TGTGCCAGCAGCCCCGAGGGACAGGTGGACACTGAAGCTTTCTTT.

The sample holds many counts of this clonotype. V is TRBV5-6 and J is TRBJ2-1; D is unclear. Germline-derived CDR1 and CDR2 are SGHDT and YYEEEE. The germline V and J ends were trimmed by 3 bases and 4 bases, with 11 bases remaining between them. The CDR3 consists of 14 residues. CDR3 residues: CASSSYTVYNEQFF. CDR3 DNA: TGTGCCAGCAGCTCCTACACGGTTTACAATGAGCAGTTCTTC. The full variable domain, completed using reference TRBV5-6 and TRBJ2-1, is DAGVTQSPTHLIKTRGQQVTLRCSPKSGHDTVSWYQQALGQGPQFIFQYYEEEERQRGNFPDRFSGHQFPNYSSELNVNALLLGDSALYLCASSSYTVYNEQFFGPGTRLTVL.

Many counts were recorded for this clonotype. The chain links TRBV28 to TRBJ1-4; weak D call: TRBD1 (6 bases). The CDR3 is made up of 15 amino acids. V gave up 3 bases and J gave up 6 bases, with 14 bases separating them. The germline V gene encodes CDR1 MDHEN and CDR2 SYDVKM. In DNA form, the CDR3 reads TGTGCCAGCAGTTTTTTGGGGGCGGGAGATGAAAAACTGTTTTTT. Translation gives CASSFLGAGDEKLFF.

In this sample, this clonotype turned up many times. The chain couples TRBV28 to TRBJ1-4, with D hard to call. This CDR3 spans 10 amino acids. V lost 10 bases and J 5 bases, leaving 5 bases between the germline ends. Per the germline V gene, CDR1 is MDHEN and CDR2 is SYDVKM. The CDR3 coding sequence is TGTGCCACCAGAAATGAAAAACTGTTTTTT. As protein: CATRNEKLFF. Full variable domain (rest looked up from reference TRBV28 and TRBJ1-4): DVKVTQSSRYLVKRTGEKVFLECVQDMDHENMFWYRQDPGLGLRLIYFSYDVKMKEKGDIPEGYSVSREKKERFSLILESASTNQTSMYLCATRNEKLFFGSGTQLSVL.

In this sample, this clonotype turned up many times. V is TRBV5-1 and J is TRBJ1-1; D gene uncertain. The germline V gene has CDR1 SGHRS and CDR2 YFSETQ. V lost 5 bases, J lost 0 bases, and 8 bases lay in between. The CDR3 has 13 amino acids. CDR3: CASRQTMNTEAFF. CDR3 nucleotide sequence: TGCGCCAGCAGACAAACGATGAACACTGAAGCTTTCTTT.

This clonotype was seen ten or more times. The chain carries TRBV20-1 and TRBJ1-1; TRBD1 aligns across 10 bases. The CDR3 covers 14 residues. Trimming removed 5 bases from V and 2 bases from J; junction bases left unmatched: 5. CDR1 DFQATT and CDR2 SNEGSKA come from the germline V gene (reference sequence). In DNA, the CDR3 is TGCAGTGCTCAGGGACAGGGGAAAAACACTGAAGCTTTCTTT. The encoded protein is CSAQGQGKNTEAFF.

This clonotype was observed many times. The chain uses TRBV20-1 and TRBJ1-5, with TRBD1 matching 7 bases. J lost 0 bases, V lost 3 bases, and 5 bases had no gene match. Germline V gene sequence: CDR1 DFQATT, CDR2 SNEGSKA (reference sequence). There are 15 residues in the CDR3. The CDR3 DNA is TGCAGTGCTAGGGCAAACAGGGGTAGCAATCAGCCCCAGCATTTT. Its protein product is CSARANRGSNQPQHF.